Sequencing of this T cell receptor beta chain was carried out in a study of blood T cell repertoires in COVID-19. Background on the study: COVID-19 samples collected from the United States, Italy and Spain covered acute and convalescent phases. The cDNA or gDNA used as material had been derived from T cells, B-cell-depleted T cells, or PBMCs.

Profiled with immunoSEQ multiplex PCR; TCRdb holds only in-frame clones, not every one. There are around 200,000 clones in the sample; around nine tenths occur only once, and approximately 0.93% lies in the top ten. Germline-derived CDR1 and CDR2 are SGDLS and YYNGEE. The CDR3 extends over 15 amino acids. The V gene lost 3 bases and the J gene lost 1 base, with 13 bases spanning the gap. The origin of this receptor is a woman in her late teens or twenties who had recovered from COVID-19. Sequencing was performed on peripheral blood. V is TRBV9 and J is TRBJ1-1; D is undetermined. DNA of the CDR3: TGTGCCAGCAGCGCCGTTCTTAGAGAGAACACTGAAGCTTTCTTT. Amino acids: CASSAVLRENTEAFF.